This T cell receptor beta chain stems from a study of T cell responses to AZD1222 COVID-19 vaccine. The overall study: Samples with a second dose at about 4 or about 12 weeks were pooled together. General study results and limits: It was only a handful of AZD1222 recipients who were seropositive at baseline. Donors skewed white British and female; clonal diversity was possibly underestimated. Every sample of the repertoires postdated the peak T cell response.

Only in-frame clones appear in the TCRdb table, and some are missing; sequencing was by immunoSEQ multiplex PCR. The sample has 150,000 to 200,000 clones, approximately 92% seen once; the top ten hold approximately 1.4%. Concerning this clone itself: The antigen is unknown.

The germline V gene has CDR1 SEHNR and CDR2 FQNEAQ (reference sequence). With 4 bases clipped from V and 4 bases from J, the junction kept 11 bases outside the gene matches. CDR3 length: 17 amino acids. The genes are TRBV7-9 and TRBJ2-3; 10 nucleotides match TRBD2. The clonotype comes from an adult in good health. Specimen: peripheral blood, collected on day 0 of AZD1222 vaccination. The CDR3 is CASSSHQRGGIPDTQYF. The CDR3 DNA sequence: TGTGCCAGCAGCTCGCACCAGCGGGGGGGCATCCCAGATACGCAGTATTTT. Using reference TRBV7-9 and TRBJ2-3 for the parts outside the CDR3, the full variable domain is DTGVSQNPRHKITKRGQNVTFRCDPISEHNRLYWYRQTLGQGPEFLTYFQNEAQLEKSRLLSDRFSAERPKGSFSTLEIQRTEQGDSAMYLCASSSHQRGGIPDTQYFGPGTRLTVL.